This TCR beta chain is drawn from a study of cytomegalovirus exposure and HLA in healthy donors. Study-wide findings and caveats: Within a later analysis, the majority of CMV-associated TCR beta chains appeared HLA-restricted. According to the study, 150 to 200 TCR beta chains were cytomegalovirus-associated. V- and J-gene trimming of TCR beta was linked (in a later analysis) to a missense DCLRE1C variant.

On this clone: Its antigen remains unidentified.

PCR was performed using 60 Vbeta and 13 Jbeta primers. Here immunoSEQ multiplex PCR was the method, and the copy in TCRdb shows in-frame clones only, minus some. This sample carries approximately 50,000 clones, with around an eighth going to the ten biggest clones. Germline CDR1 and CDR2: MNHEY and SVGAGI. CDR3 length equals 13 residues. V was shortened by 4 bases and J by 5 bases, with 11 bases between the two germline ends. The sequencing sample was made of PBMCs. The sequence was obtained from a man aged 18-30 years in good health and CMV-seropositive. The chain recombines TRBV6-5 with TRBJ1-1; D is ambiguous. CDR3 nucleotides: TGTGCCAGCAGTTCGGTAAGCGGGACTGAAGCTTTCTTT. It translates to CASSSVSGTEAFF.